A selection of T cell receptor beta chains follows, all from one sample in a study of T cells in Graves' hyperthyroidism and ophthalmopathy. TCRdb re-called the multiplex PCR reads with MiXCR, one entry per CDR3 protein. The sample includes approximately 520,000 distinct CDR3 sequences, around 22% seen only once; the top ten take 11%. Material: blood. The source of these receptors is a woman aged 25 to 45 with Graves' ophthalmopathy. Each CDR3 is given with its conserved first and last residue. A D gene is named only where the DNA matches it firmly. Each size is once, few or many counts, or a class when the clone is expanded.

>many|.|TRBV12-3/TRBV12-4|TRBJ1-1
CASKGTNTEAFF
TGTGCCAGCAAGGGGACAAACACTGAAGCTTTCTTT
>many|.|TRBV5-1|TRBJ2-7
CASSWGTASYEQYF
TGCGCCAGCAGCTGGGGGACGGCCTCCTACGAGCAGTACTTC
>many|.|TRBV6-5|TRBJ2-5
CASSWRGAGQETQYF
TGTGCCAGCAGTTGGCGCGGGGCGGGTCAAGAGACCCAGTACTTC
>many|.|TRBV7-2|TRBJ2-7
CASTPWTVNSYEQYF
TGTGCCAGCACCCCCTGGACAGTTAACTCCTACGAGCAGTACTTC
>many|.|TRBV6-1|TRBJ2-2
CASSETFFRTGELFF
TGTGCCAGCAGTGAAACATTCTTTAGAACCGGGGAGCTGTTTTTT
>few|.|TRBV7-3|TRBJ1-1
CASSLQGAEQAFF
TGTGCCAGCAGCTTACAAGGTGCGGAACAAGCTTTCTTT
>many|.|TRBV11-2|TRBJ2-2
CASSLDSVRVATGELFF
TGTGCCAGCAGCTTAGACAGCGTCAGGGTCGCGACCGGGGAGCTGTTTTTT
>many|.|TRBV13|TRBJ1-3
CASSLRGAGNTIYF
TGTGCCAGCAGCTTGAGGGGTGCTGGAAACACCATATATTTT
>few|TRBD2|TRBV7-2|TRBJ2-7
CASSLDSGGPLEQYF
TGTGCCAGCAGCCTGGATAGCGGGGGCCCCCTCGAGCAGTACTTC
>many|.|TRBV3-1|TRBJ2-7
CASSQDSSYEQYF
TGCGCCAGCAGCCAAGACAGCTCCTACGAGCAGTACTTC